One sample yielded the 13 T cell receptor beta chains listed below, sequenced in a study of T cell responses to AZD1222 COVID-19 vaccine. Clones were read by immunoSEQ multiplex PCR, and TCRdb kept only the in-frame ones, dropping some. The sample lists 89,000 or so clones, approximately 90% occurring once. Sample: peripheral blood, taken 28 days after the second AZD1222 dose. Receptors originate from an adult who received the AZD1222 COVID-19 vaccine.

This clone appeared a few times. The CDR3 DNA is TGTGCCTGGAGAGGGACGGGTAATCAGCCCCAGCATTTT. Residues: CAWRGTGNQPQHF. V usage is TRBV30 and J usage is TRBJ1-5; possible D gene TRBD1, 5 bases. CDR3 size: 13 residues. Trimming took 3 bases from V and 4 from J, leaving 10 bases between them. Germline CDR1 reads GTSNPN; CDR2 reads SVGIG (reference sequence).

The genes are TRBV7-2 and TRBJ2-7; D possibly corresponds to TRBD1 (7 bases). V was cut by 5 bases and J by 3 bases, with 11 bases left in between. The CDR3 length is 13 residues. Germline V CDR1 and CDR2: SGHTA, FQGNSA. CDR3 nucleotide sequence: TGTGCCAGCAGCAACAGGGGACTCTACGAGCAGTACTTC. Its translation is CASSNRGLYEQYF.

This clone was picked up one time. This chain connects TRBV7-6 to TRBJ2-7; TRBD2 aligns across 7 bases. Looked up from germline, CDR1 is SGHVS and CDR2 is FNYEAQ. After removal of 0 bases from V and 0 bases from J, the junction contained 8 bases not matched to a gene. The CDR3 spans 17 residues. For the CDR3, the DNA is TGTGCCAGCAGCTTAGCTCCTAGCGGAGGGAGCTCCTACGAGCAGTACTTC. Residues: CASSLAPSGGSSYEQYF. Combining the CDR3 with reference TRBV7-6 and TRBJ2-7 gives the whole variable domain GAGVSQSPRYKVTKRGQDVALRCDPISGHVSLYWYRQALGQGPEFLTYFNYEAQQDKSGLPNDRFSAERPEGSISTLTIQRTEQRDSAMYRCASSLAPSGGSSYEQYFGPGTRLTVT.

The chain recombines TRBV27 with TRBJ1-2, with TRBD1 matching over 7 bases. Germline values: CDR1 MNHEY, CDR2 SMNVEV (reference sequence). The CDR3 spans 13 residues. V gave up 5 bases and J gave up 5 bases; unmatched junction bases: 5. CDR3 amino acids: CASSRTQGYGYTF. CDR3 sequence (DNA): TGTGCCAGCAGTCGTACACAGGGGTATGGCTACACCTTC.

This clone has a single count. CDR3 amino acids: CASSLGPPTYEQYF. The CDR3, as DNA: TGTGCCAGCAGCTTAGGTCCTCCCACCTACGAGCAGTACTTC. The chain recombines TRBV13 with TRBJ2-7; D unclear. The CDR3 is 14 amino acids. CDR1 and CDR2 from the germline V gene are PRHDT and FYEKMQ (reference sequence). Trimming cost V 0 bases and J 2 bases, with 8 bases left between them. Full variable domain (rest looked up from reference TRBV13 and TRBJ2-7): AAGVIQSPRHLIKEKRETATLKCYPIPRHDTVYWYQQGPGQDPQFLISFYEKMQSDKGSIPDRFSAQQFSDYHSELNMSSLELGDSALYFCASSLGPPTYEQYFGPGTRLTVT.

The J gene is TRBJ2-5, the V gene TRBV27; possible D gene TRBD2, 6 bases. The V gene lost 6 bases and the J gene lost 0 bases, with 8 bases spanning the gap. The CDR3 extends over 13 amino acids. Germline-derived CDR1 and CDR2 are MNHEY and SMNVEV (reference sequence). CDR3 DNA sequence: TGTGCCAGCAGAGAGCGGGACCAAGAGACCCAGTACTTC. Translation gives CASRERDQETQYF.

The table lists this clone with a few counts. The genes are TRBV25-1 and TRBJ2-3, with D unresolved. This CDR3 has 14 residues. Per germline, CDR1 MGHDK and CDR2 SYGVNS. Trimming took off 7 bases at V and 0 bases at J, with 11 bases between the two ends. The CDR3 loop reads CASIGLASTDTQYF. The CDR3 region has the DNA TGTGCCAGCATAGGGTTGGCTAGCACAGATACGCAGTATTTT.

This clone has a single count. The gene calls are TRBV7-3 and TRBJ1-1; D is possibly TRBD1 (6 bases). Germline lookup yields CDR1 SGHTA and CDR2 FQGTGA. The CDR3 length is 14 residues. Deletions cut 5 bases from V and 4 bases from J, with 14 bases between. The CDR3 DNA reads TGTGCCAGCAGCCCCCAGGGGTGGGGCACTGAAGCTTTCTTT. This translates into CASSPQGWGTEAFF. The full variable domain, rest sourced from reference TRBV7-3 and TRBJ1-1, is GAGVSQTPSNKVTEKGKYVELRCDPISGHTALYWYRQSLGQGPEFLIYFQGTGAADDSGLPNDRFFAVRPEGSVSTLKIQRTERGDSAVYLCASSPQGWGTEAFFGQGTRLTVV.

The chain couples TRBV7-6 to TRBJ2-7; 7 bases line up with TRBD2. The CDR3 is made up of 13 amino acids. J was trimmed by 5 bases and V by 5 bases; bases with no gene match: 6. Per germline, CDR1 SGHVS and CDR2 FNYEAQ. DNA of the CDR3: TGTGCCAGCAGCGGGAGGGCGGGGAACGAGCAGTACTTC. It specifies CASSGRAGNEQYF. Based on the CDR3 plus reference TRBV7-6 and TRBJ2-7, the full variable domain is GAGVSQSPRYKVTKRGQDVALRCDPISGHVSLYWYRQALGQGPEFLTYFNYEAQQDKSGLPNDRFSAERPEGSISTLTIQRTEQRDSAMYRCASSGRAGNEQYFGPGTRLTVT.

The CDR3 coding sequence is TGCAGCGTTTACGGACAGGCCCGGGGTTTCTTT. It translates to CSVYGQARGFF. The V and J genes are TRBV29-1 and TRBJ1-1; 7 bases line up with TRBD1. The V gene end was trimmed by 5 bases and the J gene end by 13 bases; junction bases not matched to a gene: 10. CDR3 length: 11 residues. From germline, CDR1 is SQVTM and CDR2 ANQGSEA.

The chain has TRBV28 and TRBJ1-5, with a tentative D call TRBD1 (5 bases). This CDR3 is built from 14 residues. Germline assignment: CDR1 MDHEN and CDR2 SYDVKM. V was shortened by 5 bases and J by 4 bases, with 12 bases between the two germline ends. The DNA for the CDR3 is TGTGCCAGCAGTCGCGGGGGGGGGAATCAGCCCCAGCATTTT. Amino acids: CASSRGGGNQPQHF.

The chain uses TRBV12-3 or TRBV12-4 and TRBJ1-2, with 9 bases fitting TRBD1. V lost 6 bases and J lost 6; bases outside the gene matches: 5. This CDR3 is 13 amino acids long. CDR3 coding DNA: TGTGCCAGCAGACCGGGACAGGGAGATGGCTACACCTTC. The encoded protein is CASRPGQGDGYTF.

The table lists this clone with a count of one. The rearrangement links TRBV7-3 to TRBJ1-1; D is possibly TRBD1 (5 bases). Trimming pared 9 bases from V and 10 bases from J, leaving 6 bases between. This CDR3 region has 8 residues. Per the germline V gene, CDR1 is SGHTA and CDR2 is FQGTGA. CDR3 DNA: TGTGCCAGGAGGGGAGCTTTCTTT. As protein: CARRGAFF.